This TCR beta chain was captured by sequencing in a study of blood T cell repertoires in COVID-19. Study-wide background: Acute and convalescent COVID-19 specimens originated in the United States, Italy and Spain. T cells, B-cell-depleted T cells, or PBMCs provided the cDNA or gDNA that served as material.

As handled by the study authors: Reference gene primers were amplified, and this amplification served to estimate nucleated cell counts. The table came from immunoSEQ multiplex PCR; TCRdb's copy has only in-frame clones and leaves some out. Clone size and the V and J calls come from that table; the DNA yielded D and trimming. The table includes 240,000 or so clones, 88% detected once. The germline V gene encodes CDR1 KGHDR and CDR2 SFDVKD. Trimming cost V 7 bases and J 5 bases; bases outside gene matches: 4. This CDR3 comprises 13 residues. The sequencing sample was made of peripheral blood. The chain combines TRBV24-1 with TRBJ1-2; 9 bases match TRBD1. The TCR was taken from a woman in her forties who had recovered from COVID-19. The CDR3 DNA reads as TGTGCCACCAGACCCGGGACAGGGTATGGCTACACCTTC. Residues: CATRPGTGYGYTF.